This TCR beta chain stems from a study of T cell responses to AZD1222 COVID-19 vaccine. The CDR3 is 16 residues long. Trimming removed 0 bases at V and 1 base at J, with 7 bases between. Germline V gene data show CDR1 as MNHEY and CDR2 as SVGAGI. Researchers grouped second doses given at about 4 or about 12 weeks into one pool. The assay was immunoSEQ multiplex PCR, and TCRdb's table has in-frame clones only and misses some. The repertoire includes 70,000 or so clones, less than 85% of them detected once, and roughly 25% sits in the top ten. A word on this clone: Antigen unknown.

Study findings and constraints: Seropositive at baseline were only a handful of AZD1222 recipients. Females made up more of the donors, who were largely white British, and clonal diversity may have come out too low. Repertoires were obtained only post-peak T cell response.

This clonotype was sampled from an adult who received the AZD1222 COVID-19 vaccine. V and J are TRBV6-5 and TRBJ1-6; D unresolved. This material consisted of peripheral blood, taken 28 days after the second AZD1222 dose. CDR3 region: CASSYSRGSYNSPLHF. CDR3 nucleotides: TGTGCCAGCAGTTACTCGCGGGGATCCTATAATTCACCCCTCCACTTT.